The source of this TCR beta chain is a study of shared clonotypes between healthy human individuals. Germline-derived CDR1 and CDR2 are SGHNT and YENEEA. The CDR3 is 15 amino acids. V shed 3 bases and J shed 0 bases, with 6 bases lying between them. Genomic DNA (from each subset) was split evenly across several immunoSEQ plates. Using immunoSEQ multiplex PCR, the repertoire was profiled, and TCRdb retains in-frame clones only, with some absent. The sample consists of over a million clones, about 77% of them appearing once. The sequence derives from a man aged 18-30 years in good health. The sample consisted of memory CD4+ T cells sorted from blood. The subset: CD45RA-negative fraction. The rearrangement joins TRBV11-3 to TRBJ2-6; possibly TRBD2 for D (6 bases). The CDR3, as DNA: TGTGCCAGCAGCTTCGGGGGCTCTGGGGCCAACGTCCTGACTTTC. Encoded protein: CASSFGGSGANVLTF.